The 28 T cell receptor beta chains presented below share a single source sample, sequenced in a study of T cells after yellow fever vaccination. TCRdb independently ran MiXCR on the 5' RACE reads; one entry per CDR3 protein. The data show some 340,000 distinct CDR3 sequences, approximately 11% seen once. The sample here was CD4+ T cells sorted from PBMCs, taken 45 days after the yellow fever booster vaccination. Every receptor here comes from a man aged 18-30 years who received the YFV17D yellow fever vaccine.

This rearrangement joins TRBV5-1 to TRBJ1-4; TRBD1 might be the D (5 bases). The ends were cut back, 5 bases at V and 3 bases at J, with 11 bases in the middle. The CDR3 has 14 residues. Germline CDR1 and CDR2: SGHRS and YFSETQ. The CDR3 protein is CASRIDRANEKLFF. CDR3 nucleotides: TGCGCCAGCAGGATCGACAGAGCTAATGAAAAACTGTTTTTT. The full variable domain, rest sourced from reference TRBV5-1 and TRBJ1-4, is KAGVTQTPRYLIKTRGQQVTLSCSPISGHRSVSWYQQTPGQGLQFLFEYFSETQRNKGNFPGRFSGRQFSNSRSEMNVSTLELGDSALYLCASRIDRANEKLFFGSGTQLSVL.

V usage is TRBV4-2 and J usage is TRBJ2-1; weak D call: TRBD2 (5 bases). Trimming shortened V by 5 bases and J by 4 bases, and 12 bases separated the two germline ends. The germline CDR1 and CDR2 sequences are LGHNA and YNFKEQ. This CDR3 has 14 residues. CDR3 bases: TGTGCCAGCAGCAACCTAGGACTTTACAATGAGCAGTTCTTC. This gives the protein CASSNLGLYNEQFF.

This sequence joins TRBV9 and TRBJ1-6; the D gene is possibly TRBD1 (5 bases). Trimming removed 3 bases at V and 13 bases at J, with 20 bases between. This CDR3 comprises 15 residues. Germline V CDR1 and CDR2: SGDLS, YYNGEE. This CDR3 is CASSAGLAAIHPLHF. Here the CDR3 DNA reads TGTGCCAGCAGCGCAGGGCTTGCCGCCATTCATCCCCTCCACTTT.

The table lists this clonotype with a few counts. CDR3 in amino acids: CASSTRDKDTQYF. Here the CDR3 DNA reads TGCGCCAGCAGCACCCGGGACAAAGATACGCAGTATTTT. The chain employs TRBV5-1 and TRBJ2-3; the D gene is possibly TRBD1 (6 bases). Looked up from germline, CDR1 is SGHRS and CDR2 is YFSETQ. V was cut by 4 bases and J by 5 bases, with 11 bases left in between. This CDR3 contains 13 residues.

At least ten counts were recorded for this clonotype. CDR3: CASSLRRWGRYEQYV. The CDR3 bases are TGTGCCAGCAGCCTACGGAGGTGGGGGCGGTACGAGCAGTACGTC. The rearrangement links TRBV9 to TRBJ2-7; the D gene is possibly TRBD1 (6 bases). Trimming removed 4 bases from V and 4 bases from J, with 18 bases in between. This CDR3 has 15 amino acids. Germline V gives CDR1 SGDLS, CDR2 YYNGEE.

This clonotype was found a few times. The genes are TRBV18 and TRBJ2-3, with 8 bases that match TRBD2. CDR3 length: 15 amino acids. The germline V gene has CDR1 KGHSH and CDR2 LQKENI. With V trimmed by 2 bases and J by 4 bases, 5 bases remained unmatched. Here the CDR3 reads CASSPISGVADTQYF. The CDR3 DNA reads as TGTGCCAGCTCACCAATTAGCGGGGTAGCAGATACGCAGTATTTT.

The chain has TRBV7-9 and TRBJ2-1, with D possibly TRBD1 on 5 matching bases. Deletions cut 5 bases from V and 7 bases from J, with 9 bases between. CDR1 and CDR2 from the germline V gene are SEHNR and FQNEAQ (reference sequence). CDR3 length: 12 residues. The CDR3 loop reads CASSLTVNEQFF. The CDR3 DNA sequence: TGTGCCAGCAGCCTGACAGTAAATGAGCAGTTCTTC.

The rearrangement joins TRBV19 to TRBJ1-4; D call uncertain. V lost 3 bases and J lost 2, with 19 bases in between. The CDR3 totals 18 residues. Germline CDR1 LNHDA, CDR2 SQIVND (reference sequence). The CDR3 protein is CASSIDLQGFGTNEKLFF. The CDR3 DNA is TGTGCCAGTAGTATCGATCTCCAAGGGTTTGGCACTAATGAAAAACTGTTTTTT.

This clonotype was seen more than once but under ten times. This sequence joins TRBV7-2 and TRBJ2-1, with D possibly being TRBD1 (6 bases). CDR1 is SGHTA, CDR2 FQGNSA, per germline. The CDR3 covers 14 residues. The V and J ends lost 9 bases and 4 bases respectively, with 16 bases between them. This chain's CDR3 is CASIRDTGYNEQFF. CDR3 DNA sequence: TGTGCCAGTATCCGGGACACGGGATACAATGAGCAGTTCTTC.

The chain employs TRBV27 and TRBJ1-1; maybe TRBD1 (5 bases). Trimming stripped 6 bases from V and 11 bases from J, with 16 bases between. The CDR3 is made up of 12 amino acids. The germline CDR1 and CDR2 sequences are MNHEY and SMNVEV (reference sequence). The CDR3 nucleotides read TGTGCCAGCAGGACGGGGGAAAGTAAGGCTTTCTTT. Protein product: CASRTGESKAFF.

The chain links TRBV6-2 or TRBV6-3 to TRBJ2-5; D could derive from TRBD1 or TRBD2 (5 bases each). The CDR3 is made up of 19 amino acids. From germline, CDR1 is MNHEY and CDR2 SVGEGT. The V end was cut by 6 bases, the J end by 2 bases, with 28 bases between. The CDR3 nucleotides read TGTGCCAGCAGCGCCCCGTCCGACAGATTGTTAAGGAGGCAAGAGACCCAGTACTTC. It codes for CASSAPSDRLLRRQETQYF.

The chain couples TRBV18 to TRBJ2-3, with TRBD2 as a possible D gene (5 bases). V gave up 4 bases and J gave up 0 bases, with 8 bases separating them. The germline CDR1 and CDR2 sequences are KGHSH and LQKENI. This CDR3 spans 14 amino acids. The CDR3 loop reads CASSLAPSTDTQYF. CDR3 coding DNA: TGTGCCAGCTCACTAGCGCCTAGCACAGATACGCAGTATTTT.

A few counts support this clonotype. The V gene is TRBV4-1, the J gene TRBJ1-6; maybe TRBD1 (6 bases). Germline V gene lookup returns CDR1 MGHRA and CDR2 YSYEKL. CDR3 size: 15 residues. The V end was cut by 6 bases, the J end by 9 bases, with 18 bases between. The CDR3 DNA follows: TGCGCCAGCAGACCAAGGCAGGGGTTTGGTTCACCCCTCCACTTT. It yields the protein CASRPRQGFGSPLHF.

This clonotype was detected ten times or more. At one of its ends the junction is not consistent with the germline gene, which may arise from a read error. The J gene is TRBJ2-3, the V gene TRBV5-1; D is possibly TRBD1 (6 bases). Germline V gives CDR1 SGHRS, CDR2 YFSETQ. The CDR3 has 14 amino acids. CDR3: CASSLGGRTDTQYF. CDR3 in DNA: TGTGCCAGCAGCTTAGGGGGTCGCACAGATACGCAGTATTTT. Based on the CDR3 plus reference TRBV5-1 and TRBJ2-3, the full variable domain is KAGVTQTPRYLIKTRGQQVTLSCSPISGHRSVSWYQQTPGQGLQFLFEYFSETQRNKGNFPGRFSGRQFSNSRSEMNVSTLELGDSALYLCASSLGGRTDTQYFGPGTRLTVL.

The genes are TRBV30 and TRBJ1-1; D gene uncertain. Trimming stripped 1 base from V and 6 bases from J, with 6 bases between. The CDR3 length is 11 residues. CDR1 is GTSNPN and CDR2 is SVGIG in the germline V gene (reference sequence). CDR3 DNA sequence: TGTGCCTGGAGTGAGATCCCTGAAGCTTTCTTT. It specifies CAWSEIPEAFF.

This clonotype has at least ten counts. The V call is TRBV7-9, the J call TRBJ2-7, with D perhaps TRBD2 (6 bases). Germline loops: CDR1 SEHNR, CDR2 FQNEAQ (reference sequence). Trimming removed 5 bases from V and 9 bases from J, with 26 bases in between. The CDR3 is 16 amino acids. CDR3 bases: TGTGCCAGCAGCGCCTTTAAGGGCCGGGACTTAGATCTGCAGTACGTC. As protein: CASSAFKGRDLDLQYV.

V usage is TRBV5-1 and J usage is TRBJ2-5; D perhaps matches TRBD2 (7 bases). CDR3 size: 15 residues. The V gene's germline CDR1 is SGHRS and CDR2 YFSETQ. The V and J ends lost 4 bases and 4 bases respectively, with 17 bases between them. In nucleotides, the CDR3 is TGCGCCAGCAGCCCTCAGAGGGGGGGCGTAGAGACCCAGTACTTC. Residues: CASSPQRGGVETQYF.

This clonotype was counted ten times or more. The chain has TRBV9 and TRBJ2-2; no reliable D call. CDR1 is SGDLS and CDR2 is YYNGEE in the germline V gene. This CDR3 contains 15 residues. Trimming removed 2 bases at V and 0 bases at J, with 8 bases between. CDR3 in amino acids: CASSVDASNTGELFF. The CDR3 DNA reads TGTGCCAGCAGCGTGGACGCGTCGAACACCGGGGAGCTGTTTTTT.

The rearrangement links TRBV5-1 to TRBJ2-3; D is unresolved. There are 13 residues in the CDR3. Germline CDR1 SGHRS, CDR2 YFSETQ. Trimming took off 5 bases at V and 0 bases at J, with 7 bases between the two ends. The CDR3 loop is CASSIDSTDTQYF. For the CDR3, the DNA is TGCGCCAGCAGTATCGACAGCACAGATACGCAGTATTTT.

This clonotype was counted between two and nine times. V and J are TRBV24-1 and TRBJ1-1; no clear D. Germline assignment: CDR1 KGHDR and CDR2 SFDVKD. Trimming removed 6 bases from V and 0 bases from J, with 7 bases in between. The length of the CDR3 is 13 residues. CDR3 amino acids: CATSSEVNTEAFF. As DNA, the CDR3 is TGTGCCACCAGTAGCGAAGTGAACACTGAAGCTTTCTTT.

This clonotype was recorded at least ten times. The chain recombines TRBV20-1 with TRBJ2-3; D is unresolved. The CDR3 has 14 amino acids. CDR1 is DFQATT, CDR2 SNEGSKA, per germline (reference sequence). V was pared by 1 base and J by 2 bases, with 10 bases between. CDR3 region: CSARVQTSTDTQYF. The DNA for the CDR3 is TGCAGTGCTAGAGTACAGACTTCCACAGATACGCAGTATTTT.

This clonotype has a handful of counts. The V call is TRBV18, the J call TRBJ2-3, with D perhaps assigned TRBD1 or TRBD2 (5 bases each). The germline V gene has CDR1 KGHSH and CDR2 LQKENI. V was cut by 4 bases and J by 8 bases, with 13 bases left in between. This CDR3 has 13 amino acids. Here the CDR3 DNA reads TGTGCCAGCTCACGGGACGCGATGGCTACGCAGTATTTT. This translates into CASSRDAMATQYF.

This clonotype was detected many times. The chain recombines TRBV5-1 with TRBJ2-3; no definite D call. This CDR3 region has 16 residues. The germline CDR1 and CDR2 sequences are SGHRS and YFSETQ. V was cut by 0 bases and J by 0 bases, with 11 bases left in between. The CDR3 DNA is TGCGCCAGCAGCTTGGCTCCGGTTCCTAGCACAGATACGCAGTATTTT. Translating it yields CASSLAPVPSTDTQYF.

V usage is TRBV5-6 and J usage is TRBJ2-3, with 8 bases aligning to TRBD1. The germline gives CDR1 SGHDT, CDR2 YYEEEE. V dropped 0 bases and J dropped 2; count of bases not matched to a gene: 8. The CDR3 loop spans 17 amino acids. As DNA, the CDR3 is TGTGCCAGCAGCTTGGCTCCGGGACAGGTGACCACAGATACGCAGTATTTT. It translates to CASSLAPGQVTTDTQYF.

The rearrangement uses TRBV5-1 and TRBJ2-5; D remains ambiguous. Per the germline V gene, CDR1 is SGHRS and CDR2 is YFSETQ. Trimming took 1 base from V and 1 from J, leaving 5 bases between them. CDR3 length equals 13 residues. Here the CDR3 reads CASSLYPQETQYF. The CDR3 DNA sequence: TGCGCCAGCAGCTTGTATCCCCAAGAGACCCAGTACTTC.

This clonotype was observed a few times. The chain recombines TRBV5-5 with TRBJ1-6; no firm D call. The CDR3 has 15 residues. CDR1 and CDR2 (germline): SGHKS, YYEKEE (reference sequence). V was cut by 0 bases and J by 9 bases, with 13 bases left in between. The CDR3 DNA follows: TGTGCCAGCAGCTTGGAGCCTAAAGGTGGTTCACCCCTCCACTTT. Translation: CASSLEPKGGSPLHF.

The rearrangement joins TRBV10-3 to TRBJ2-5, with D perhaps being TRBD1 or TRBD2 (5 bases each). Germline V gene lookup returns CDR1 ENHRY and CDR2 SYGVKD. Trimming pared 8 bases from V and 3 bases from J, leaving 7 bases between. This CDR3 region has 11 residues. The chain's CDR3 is CAIGTEETQYF. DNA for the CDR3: TGTGCCATCGGGACGGAAGAGACCCAGTACTTC.

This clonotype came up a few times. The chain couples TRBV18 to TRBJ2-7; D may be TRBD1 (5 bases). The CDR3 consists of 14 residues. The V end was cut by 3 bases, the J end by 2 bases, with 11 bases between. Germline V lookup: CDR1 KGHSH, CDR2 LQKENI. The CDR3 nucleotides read TGTGCCAGCTCACCCACGACAGCGACCTACGAGCAGTACGTC. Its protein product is CASSPTTATYEQYV.